This TCR beta chain was identified during a study of T cells after yellow fever vaccination. At least ten counts were recorded for this clonotype. Its antigen is not known. A universal primer site and UMIs were added as TCR cDNA was made by 5'RACE template switching. TCRdb re-called the 5' RACE reads with MiXCR, one entry per CDR3 protein. Here the sample spans some 120,000 distinct CDR3 sequences, more than 7.5% being singletons. V trimming: 0 bases; J trimming: 7 bases; junction bases outside the gene matches: 9. Germline CDR1 SGDLS, CDR2 YYNGEE. The CDR3 length is 16 residues. General study findings and limits: Shared CD4/CD8 clonotypes were a small share, likely from convergent recombination.

This sample comprised CD8+ T cells sorted from PBMCs, obtained on the day of the yellow fever booster vaccination. The genes are TRBV9 and TRBJ2-1; 8 bases are a match to TRBD2. The TCR originated in a man in his late teens or twenties who received the YFV17D yellow fever vaccine. The CDR3: CASSVAAGGRINEQFF. In DNA, the CDR3 is TGTGCCAGCAGCGTAGCGGCGGGGGGTAGGATTAATGAGCAGTTCTTC.